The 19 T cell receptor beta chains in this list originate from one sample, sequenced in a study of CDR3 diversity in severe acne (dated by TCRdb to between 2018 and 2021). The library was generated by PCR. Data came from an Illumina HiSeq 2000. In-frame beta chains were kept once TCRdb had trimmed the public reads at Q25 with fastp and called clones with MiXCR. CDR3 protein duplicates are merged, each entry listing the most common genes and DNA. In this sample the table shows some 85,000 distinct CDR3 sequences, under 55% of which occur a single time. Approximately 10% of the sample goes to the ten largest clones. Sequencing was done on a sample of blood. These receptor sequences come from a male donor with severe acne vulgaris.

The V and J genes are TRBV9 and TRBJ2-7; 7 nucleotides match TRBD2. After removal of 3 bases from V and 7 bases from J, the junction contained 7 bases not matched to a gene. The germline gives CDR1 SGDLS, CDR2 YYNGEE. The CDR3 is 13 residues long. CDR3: CASSEGGYHEQYF. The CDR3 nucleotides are TGTGCCAGCAGCGAGGGAGGGTATCATGAGCAGTACTTC.

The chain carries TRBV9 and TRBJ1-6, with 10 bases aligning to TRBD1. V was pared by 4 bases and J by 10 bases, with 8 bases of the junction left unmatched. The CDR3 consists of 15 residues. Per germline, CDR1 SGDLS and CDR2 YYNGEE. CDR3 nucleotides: TGTGCCAGCAGCCAAGAGGGGACAGGGGCATCACCCCTCCACTTT. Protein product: CASSQEGTGASPLHF.

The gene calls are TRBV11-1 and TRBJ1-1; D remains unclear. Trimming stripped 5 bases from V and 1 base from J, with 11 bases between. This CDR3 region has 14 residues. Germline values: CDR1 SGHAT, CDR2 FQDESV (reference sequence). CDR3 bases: TGTGCCAGCAGCGACGGGATTAGGAACACTGAAGCTTTCTTT. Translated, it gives CASSDGIRNTEAFF.

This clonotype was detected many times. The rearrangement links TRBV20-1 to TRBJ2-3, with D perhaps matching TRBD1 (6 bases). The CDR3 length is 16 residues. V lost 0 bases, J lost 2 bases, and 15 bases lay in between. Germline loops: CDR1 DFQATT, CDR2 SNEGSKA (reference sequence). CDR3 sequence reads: CSAREFETGITDTQYF. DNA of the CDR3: TGCAGTGCTAGAGAATTTGAGACAGGAATCACAGATACGCAGTATTTT.

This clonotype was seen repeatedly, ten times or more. CDR3 sequence: CASSGNPRTEAFF. The CDR3 DNA follows: TGTGCCAGCAGTGGAAACCCGAGAACTGAAGCTTTCTTT. The rearrangement joins TRBV6-1 to TRBJ1-1; no reliable D call. Germline V gene sequence: CDR1 MNHNS, CDR2 SASEGT. V was trimmed by 4 bases and J by 5 bases, leaving 11 bases between them. The CDR3 contains 13 residues.

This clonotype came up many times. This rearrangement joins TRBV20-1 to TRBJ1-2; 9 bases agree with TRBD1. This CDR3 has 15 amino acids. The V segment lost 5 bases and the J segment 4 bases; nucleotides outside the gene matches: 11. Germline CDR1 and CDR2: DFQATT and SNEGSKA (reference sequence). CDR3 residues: CSAHRPGTGSYGYTF. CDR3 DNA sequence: TGCAGTGCTCATCGTCCCGGGACAGGGTCCTATGGCTACACCTTC.

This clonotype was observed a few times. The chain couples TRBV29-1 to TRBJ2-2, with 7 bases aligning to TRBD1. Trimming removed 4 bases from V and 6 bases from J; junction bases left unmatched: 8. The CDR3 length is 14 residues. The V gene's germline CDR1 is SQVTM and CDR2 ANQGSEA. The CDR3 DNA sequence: TGCAGCGTTGGTGATCTAGGACAGGCCGGGGAGCTGTTTTTT. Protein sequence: CSVGDLGQAGELFF.

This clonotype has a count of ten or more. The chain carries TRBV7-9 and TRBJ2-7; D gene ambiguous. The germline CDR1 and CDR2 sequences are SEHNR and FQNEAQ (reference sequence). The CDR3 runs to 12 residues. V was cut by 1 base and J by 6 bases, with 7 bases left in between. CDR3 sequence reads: CASSLGSGEQYV. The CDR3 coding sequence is TGTGCCAGCAGCTTAGGATCTGGCGAGCAGTACGTC.

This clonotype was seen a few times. This chain's CDR3 is CSARGSLAGGIGKNIQYF. CDR3 nucleotides: TGCAGTGCTAGAGGAAGTTTAGCGGGAGGTATAGGCAAAAACATTCAGTACTTC. The chain combines TRBV20-1 with TRBJ2-4, with TRBD2 matching over 10 bases. J lost 3 bases, V lost 1 base, and 12 bases had no gene match. Germline values: CDR1 DFQATT, CDR2 SNEGSKA (reference sequence). The CDR3 loop spans 18 amino acids.

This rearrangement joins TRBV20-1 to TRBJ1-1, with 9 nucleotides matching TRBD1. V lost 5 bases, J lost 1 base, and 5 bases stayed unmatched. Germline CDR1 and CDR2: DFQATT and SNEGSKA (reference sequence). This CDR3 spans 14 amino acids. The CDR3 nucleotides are TGCAGTGCTCGAAAACAGGGGGCGAACACTGAAGCTTTCTTT. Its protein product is CSARKQGANTEAFF.

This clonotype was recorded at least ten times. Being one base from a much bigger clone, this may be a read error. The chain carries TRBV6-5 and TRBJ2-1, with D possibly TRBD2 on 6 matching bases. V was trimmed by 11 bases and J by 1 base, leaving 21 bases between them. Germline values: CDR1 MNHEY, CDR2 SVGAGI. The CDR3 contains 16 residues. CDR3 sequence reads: CAGKDGSSLSYNEQFF. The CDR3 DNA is TGTGCCGGCAAGGACGGGAGTTCCCTTTCCTACAATGAGCAGTTCTTC.

DNA for the CDR3: TGCAGAGTGGCTAGCGGGGACTACAATGAGCAGTTCTTC. Translation gives CRVASGDYNEQFF. The chain is built from TRBV20-1 and TRBJ2-1; 9 bases are a match to TRBD2. Germline V CDR1 and CDR2: DFQATT, SNEGSKA (reference sequence). CDR3 length: 13 amino acids.

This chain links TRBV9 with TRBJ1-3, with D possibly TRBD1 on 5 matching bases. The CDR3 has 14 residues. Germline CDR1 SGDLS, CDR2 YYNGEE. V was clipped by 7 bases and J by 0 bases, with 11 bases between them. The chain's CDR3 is CASGDGGSGNTIYF. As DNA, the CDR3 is TGTGCCAGCGGCGACGGGGGCTCTGGAAACACCATATATTTT.

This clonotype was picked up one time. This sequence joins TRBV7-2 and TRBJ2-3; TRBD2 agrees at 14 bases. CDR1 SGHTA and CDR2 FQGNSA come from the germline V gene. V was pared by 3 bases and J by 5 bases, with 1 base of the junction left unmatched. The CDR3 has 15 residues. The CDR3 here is CASSLTSGRGDTQYF. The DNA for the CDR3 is TGTGCCAGCAGCTTGACTAGCGGGAGGGGAGATACGCAGTATTTT.

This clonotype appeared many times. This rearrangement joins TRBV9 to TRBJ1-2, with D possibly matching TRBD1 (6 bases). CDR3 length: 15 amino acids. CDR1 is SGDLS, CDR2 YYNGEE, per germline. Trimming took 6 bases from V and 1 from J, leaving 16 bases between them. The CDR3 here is CASTPGGGLNYGYTF. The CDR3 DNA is TGTGCCAGCACCCCCGGCGGGGGGCTTAACTATGGCTACACCTTC.

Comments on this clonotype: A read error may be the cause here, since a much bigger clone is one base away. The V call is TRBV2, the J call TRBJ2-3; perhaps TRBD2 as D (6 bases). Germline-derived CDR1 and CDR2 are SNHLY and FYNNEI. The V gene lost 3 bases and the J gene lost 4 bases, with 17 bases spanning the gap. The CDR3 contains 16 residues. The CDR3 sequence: CASSDPTIGEADTQYF. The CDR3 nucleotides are TGTGCCAGCAGTGACCCGACTATAGGGGAGGCAGATACGCAGTATTTT.

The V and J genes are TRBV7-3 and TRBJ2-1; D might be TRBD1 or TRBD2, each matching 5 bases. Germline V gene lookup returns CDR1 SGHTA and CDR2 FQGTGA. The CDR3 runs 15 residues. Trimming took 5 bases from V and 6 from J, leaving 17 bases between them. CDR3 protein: CASSPGLGYANEQFF. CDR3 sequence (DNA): TGTGCCAGCAGCCCGGGGCTAGGGTACGCCAATGAGCAGTTCTTC.

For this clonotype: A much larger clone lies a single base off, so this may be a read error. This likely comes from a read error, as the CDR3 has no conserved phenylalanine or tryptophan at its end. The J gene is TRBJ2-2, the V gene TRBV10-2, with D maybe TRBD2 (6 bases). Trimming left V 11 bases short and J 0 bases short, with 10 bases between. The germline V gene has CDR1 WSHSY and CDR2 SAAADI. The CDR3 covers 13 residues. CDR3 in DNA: TGCGCCTCGCGGGGTGCGAACACCGGGGAGCTGTTTCTT. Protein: CASRGANTGELFL.

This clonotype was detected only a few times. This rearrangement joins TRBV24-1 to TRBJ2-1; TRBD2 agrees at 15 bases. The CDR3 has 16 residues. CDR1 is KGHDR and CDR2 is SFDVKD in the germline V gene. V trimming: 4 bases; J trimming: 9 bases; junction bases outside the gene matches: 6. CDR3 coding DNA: TGTGCCACCAGTGACCCTGGACTAGCGGGAGGGGGTGAGCAGTTCTTC. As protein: CATSDPGLAGGGEQFF.